The 26 T cell receptor beta chains below all came from one sample that was sequenced in a study of cytomegalovirus exposure and HLA in healthy donors. Primers for the PCR totalled 60 Vbeta and 13 Jbeta. Measured with immunoSEQ multiplex PCR; TCRdb has only the in-frame clones, and not every one. The data hold under 200,000 clones, with around 79% observed a single time. The sequencing input was PBMCs. The receptor source for this set is a man in his forties in good health and CMV-seronegative.

This clone was found once. The V and J genes are TRBV9 and TRBJ1-3; D is possibly TRBD1 (5 bases). CDR1 SGDLS and CDR2 YYNGEE come from the germline V gene. V was pared by 2 bases and J by 6 bases, with 21 bases between. CDR3 size: 17 residues. CDR3 sequence reads: CASSVSPGRGGENTIYF. CDR3 sequence (DNA): TGTGCCAGCAGCGTTTCCCCAGGGCGGGGTGGCGAAAACACCATATATTTT.

The CDR3 protein is CASSATTTGTAQYF. CDR3 nucleotide sequence: TGTGCCAGCAGTGCGACCACCACAGGGACCGCGCAGTACTTC. This chain uses TRBV27 with TRBJ2-7; maybe TRBD1 (6 bases). The germline V gene encodes CDR1 MNHEY and CDR2 SMNVEV (reference sequence). This CDR3 is built from 14 residues. The V end was cut by 5 bases, the J end by 9 bases, with 20 bases between.

The chain uses TRBV7-8 and TRBJ2-2; D ambiguous. CDR1 is SGHVS and CDR2 is FQNEAQ in the germline V gene. This CDR3 is 14 amino acids long. Trimming removed 1 base from V and 4 bases from J, with 7 bases in between. CDR3 in DNA: TGTGCCAGCAGCTTAGGTTACGGCACCGGGGAGCTGTTTTTT. Encoded protein: CASSLGYGTGELFF.

V usage is TRBV27 and J usage is TRBJ2-1, with 11 bases aligning to TRBD1. Trimming cost V 1 base and J 8 bases; bases outside gene matches: 16. CDR3 length: 19 residues. In germline, CDR1 is MNHEY, CDR2 SMNVEV (reference sequence). The CDR3 region has the DNA TGTGCCAGCAGTTTATACATCTCGGGACAGGGGGGGTTTGGGCATGAGCAGTTCTTC. Its protein is CASSLYISGQGGFGHEQFF.

The chain carries TRBV15 and TRBJ1-5; 8 bases are shared with TRBD1. The CDR3 runs to 15 residues. Germline CDR1 reads LNHNV; CDR2 reads YYDKDF (reference sequence). V was clipped by 3 bases and J by 7 bases; unmatched bases: 8. The CDR3 reads CATSSVQGARQPQHF. In DNA form, the CDR3 reads TGTGCCACCAGCAGTGTGCAGGGGGCTCGACAGCCCCAGCATTTT.

The chain links TRBV5-5 to TRBJ2-5, with 11 positions matching TRBD1. There are 15 residues in the CDR3. J gave up 5 bases and V 1 base, and 4 bases lay outside the gene matches. Germline CDR1 reads SGHKS; CDR2 reads YYEKEE (reference sequence). CDR3 residues: CASSLWTGGLETQYF. CDR3 DNA sequence: TGTGCCAGCAGCTTGTGGACAGGGGGCCTGGAGACCCAGTACTTC.

The genes are TRBV25-1 and TRBJ1-2; TRBD1 matches 11 bases. Germline V gene sequence: CDR1 MGHDK, CDR2 SYGVNS. Unmatched junction bases numbered 1, after V lost 1 base and J lost 3 bases. There are 15 residues in the CDR3. The CDR3 nucleotides read TGTGCCAGCAGTGAATGGGACAGGGGGGACTATGGCTACACCTTC. This sequence encodes CASSEWDRGDYGYTF.

This clone was found a few times. The chain recombines TRBV28 with TRBJ2-7; 8 bases are a match to TRBD1. Unmatched junction bases numbered 10, after V lost 5 bases and J lost 1 base. This CDR3 has 16 residues. Germline V gene lookup returns CDR1 MDHEN and CDR2 SYDVKM. The CDR3 protein is CASSRSGTGRSYEQYF. CDR3 in DNA: TGTGCCAGCAGTCGATCCGGGACAGGAAGGTCCTACGAGCAGTACTTC. Full variable domain (outside the CDR3, taken from reference TRBV28 and TRBJ2-7): DVKVTQSSRYLVKRTGEKVFLECVQDMDHENMFWYRQDPGLGLRLIYFSYDVKMKEKGDIPEGYSVSREKKERFSLILESASTNQTSMYLCASSRSGTGRSYEQYFGPGTRLTVT.

DNA of the CDR3: TGTGCCAGCAGCCCAACACAGGGATGGAATGAGCAGTTCTTC. Translation gives CASSPTQGWNEQFF. The gene calls are TRBV14 and TRBJ2-1; possible D gene TRBD1, 6 bases. V was clipped by 4 bases and J by 7 bases, with 14 bases between them. This CDR3 has 14 residues. Germline CDR1 is SGHDN and CDR2 is FVKESK.

The chain has TRBV10-3 and TRBJ1-5, with D perhaps TRBD1 (6 bases). Trimming cost V 2 bases and J 5 bases, with 7 bases left between them. Germline CDR1 and CDR2: ENHRY and SYGVKD. This CDR3 region has 13 residues. The CDR3 DNA follows: TGTGCCATCAGTGAGGCAGGGGATCAGCCCCAGCATTTT. Residues: CAISEAGDQPQHF.

Only one count was recorded for this clone. The rearrangement links TRBV18 to TRBJ1-2; D is unclear. V was pared by 3 bases and J by 5 bases, with 10 bases between. The CDR3 consists of 13 residues. Germline lookup yields CDR1 KGHSH and CDR2 LQKENI. The CDR3: CASSPSVEYGYTF. The CDR3 DNA reads TGTGCCAGCTCACCGTCAGTCGAATATGGCTACACCTTC.

The CDR3 is CASSLIRNTGELFF. The CDR3 DNA sequence: TGTGCCAGCAGCTTAATCAGGAACACCGGGGAGCTGTTTTTT. The chain joins TRBV11-2 to TRBJ2-2; D unclear. The CDR3 sequence is 14 residues long. V was cut by 2 bases and J by 1 base, with 5 bases left in between. Germline CDR1 reads SGHAT; CDR2 reads FQNNGV.

The chain is built from TRBV9 and TRBJ2-1; no definite D call. Trimming removed 0 bases from V and 13 bases from J, with 8 bases in between. The CDR3 covers 11 residues. Germline CDR1 SGDLS, CDR2 YYNGEE. This CDR3 is CASSVESTQFF. In DNA, the CDR3 is TGTGCCAGCAGCGTAGAGTCGACTCAGTTCTTC.

V and J are TRBV27 and TRBJ2-2, with no clear D. Germline-derived CDR1 and CDR2 are MNHEY and SMNVEV (reference sequence). The CDR3 has 14 residues. Deletions cut 7 bases from V and 0 bases from J, with 9 bases between. The CDR3 loop reads CASNLRANTGELFF. CDR3 DNA sequence: TGTGCCAGCAACCTACGGGCGAACACCGGGGAGCTGTTTTTT.

The sample holds a few counts of this clone. The V call is TRBV18, the J call TRBJ2-6; D remains unclear. CDR1 and CDR2 (germline): KGHSH, LQKENI. This CDR3 spans 14 amino acids. The V and J ends lost 6 bases and 4 bases respectively, with 10 bases between them. The CDR3 loop is CASSVGWGANVLTF. CDR3 nucleotides: TGTGCCAGCTCGGTGGGCTGGGGGGCCAACGTCCTGACTTTC.

The chain has TRBV2 and TRBJ2-4, with TRBD2 as a possible D gene (7 bases). Germline CDR1 reads SNHLY; CDR2 reads FYNNEI. V was pared by 6 bases and J by 8 bases, with 17 bases between. The CDR3 extends over 14 amino acids. The CDR3 protein is CASSYGGRRDIQYF. CDR3 nucleotides: TGTGCCAGCAGCTACGGGGGGCGCCGGGACATTCAGTACTTC.

The rearrangement joins TRBV10-3 to TRBJ2-5; 10 bases align to TRBD2. Trimming cost V 10 bases and J 1 base; bases outside gene matches: 3. CDR3 length: 13 residues. Per germline, CDR1 ENHRY and CDR2 SYGVKD. Here the CDR3 reads CATSSGGQETQYF. The CDR3 region has the DNA TGTGCCACCTCTAGCGGGGGCCAAGAGACCCAGTACTTC.

The gene calls are TRBV9 and TRBJ2-5; D may be TRBD2 (5 bases). V gave up 0 bases and J gave up 5 bases, with 14 bases separating them. CDR1 and CDR2 from the germline V gene are SGDLS and YYNGEE. The length of the CDR3 is 15 residues. In nucleotides, the CDR3 is TGTGCCAGCAGCGTAGGGACTCTCACAAAGGAGACCCAGTACTTC. Translating it yields CASSVGTLTKETQYF.

The genes are TRBV7-6 and TRBJ2-5; 7 bases fit TRBD2. Looked up from germline, CDR1 is SGHVS and CDR2 is FNYEAQ. V lost 5 bases and J lost 0; bases outside the gene matches: 24. The CDR3 spans 21 residues. The CDR3 region has the DNA TGTGCCAGCAGCGACCCACTTCCGAGCGGGGTCTTGGCCAAATACCAAGAGACCCAGTACTTC. Translated, it gives CASSDPLPSGVLAKYQETQYF.

The chain is built from TRBV5-1 and TRBJ1-6, with D tentatively TRBD1 (5 bases). CDR1 is SGHRS and CDR2 is YFSETQ in the germline V gene. The CDR3 runs 16 residues. Trimming pared 4 bases from V and 0 bases from J, leaving 11 bases between. Here the CDR3 DNA reads TGCGCCAGCAGCATAAGGGGAAGCTCCTATAATTCACCCCTCCACTTT. Protein: CASSIRGSSYNSPLHF.

This rearrangement joins TRBV28 to TRBJ1-4; a weak D match, TRBD1 (6 bases). CDR1 is MDHEN and CDR2 is SYDVKM in the germline V gene. The CDR3 covers 17 residues. Trimming pared 5 bases from V and 3 bases from J, leaving 19 bases between. CDR3 bases: TGTGCCAGCAGTACGTTTACAGGGAGAGTAGCTAATGAAAAACTGTTTTTT. Translating it yields CASSTFTGRVANEKLFF.

The chain combines TRBV10-3 with TRBJ2-3, with TRBD2 identical over 9 bases. With 1 base clipped from V and 3 bases from J, the junction kept 5 bases outside the gene matches. CDR3 size: 16 residues. Germline CDR1 ENHRY, CDR2 SYGVKD. The CDR3 coding sequence is TGTGCCATCAGTGAGTTGGTAGCGGGGGTGACAGATACGCAGTATTTT. Protein: CAISELVAGVTDTQYF.

The chain recombines TRBV27 with TRBJ1-4, with D possibly TRBD1 on 5 matching bases. The CDR3 consists of 14 residues. Looked up from germline, CDR1 is MNHEY and CDR2 is SMNVEV (reference sequence). Trimming removed 7 bases from V and 1 base from J, with 10 bases in between. DNA of the CDR3: TGTGCCAGCAAAGTGGGGGGAACTAATGAAAAACTGTTTTTT. It encodes CASKVGGTNEKLFF.

The chain links TRBV11-3 to TRBJ2-5; 9 bases fit TRBD1. Trimming at V came to 5 bases and at J to 1 base, leaving 2 bases not matched to a gene. Germline CDR1 reads SGHNT; CDR2 reads YENEEA. This CDR3 has 14 amino acids. The CDR3 bases are TGTGCCAGCAGCAACAGGGGGCCCCAAGAGACCCAGTACTTC. Translating it yields CASSNRGPQETQYF.

The chain uses TRBV28 and TRBJ1-5; D is unclear. V lost 8 bases and J lost 4, with 15 bases in between. CDR1 is MDHEN, CDR2 SYDVKM, per germline. The CDR3 extends over 14 amino acids. CDR3 amino acids: CASLLAVGNQPQHF. The CDR3 DNA reads as TGTGCCAGCCTCTTGGCGGTTGGGAATCAGCCCCAGCATTTT.

The chain joins TRBV19 to TRBJ2-2; D is unclear. Germline loops: CDR1 LNHDA, CDR2 SQIVND (reference sequence). Trimming removed 3 bases from V and 3 bases from J, with 11 bases in between. The CDR3 totals 15 residues. The CDR3 is CASSILSSDTGELFF. The CDR3 DNA is TGTGCCAGTAGTATTCTGTCCAGCGACACCGGGGAGCTGTTTTTT.